This record looks at one T cell receptor (beta chain) sequence and its context. Its target is not known. Assay: immunoSEQ multiplex PCR; the TCRdb copy retains only in-frame clones and omits some. The sample shows 2,500,000 or so clones, 93% of them seen only once. Germline V gives CDR1 SGHTA, CDR2 FQGNSA. The ends were cut back, 1 base at V and 2 bases at J, with 18 bases in the middle. The length of the CDR3 is 17 residues. The record originates from a study of shared clonotypes between healthy human individuals. Looking at the study overall: CD4 naive and CD4 memory each took three plates per donor, while CD8 naive took two and CD8 memory one.

Subsets obtained from CD4+ cells comprised CD45RA+ naive and CD45RA-negative memory cells. Study outcomes and limitations: Among non-shared clonotypes, generation probabilities were lower than among those shared by all four donors.

The TCR originated in a man aged 18 to 29 in good health. Some clones in this sample may be carry-over from other donors' samples. This chain links TRBV7-2 with TRBJ2-7; D not resolved. Sequences were obtained from naive CD4+ T cells from PBMCs. Specified subset: CD45RA+ positively selected. CDR3 sequence reads: CASSLVPSVIAAYEQYF. The CDR3 bases are TGTGCCAGCAGCTTAGTTCCTTCTGTTATAGCCGCCTACGAGCAGTACTTC.